This is a list of T cell receptor beta chains from one sample in a study of blood T cell repertoires in COVID-19. Data came from immunoSEQ multiplex PCR; TCRdb stores just in-frame clones and leaves some out. Of around 29,000 clones listed, approximately 90% are singletons. Sequencing was done on a sample of peripheral blood. Receptors originate from a human donor in a cohort sampled during active COVID-19. Each CDR3 is given with its conserved first and last residue. Fields, in order: D gene, clone size, V gene, J gene, CDR3 protein, CDR3 DNA. The D gene is left open where the match is weak. Clone sizes are given selectively: once, few, many, or a class where the clone is expanded.

.,.,TRBV14,TRBJ2-7,CASSQKRASYEQYF,TGTGCCAGCAGCCAGAAGCGGGCCTCCTACGAGCAGTACTTC
TRBD2,.,TRBV3-1/TRBV3-2,TRBJ2-3,CASSSGTSESTDTQYF,TGTGCCAGCAGCTCTGGGACTAGCGAGTCCACAGATACGCAGTATTTT
TRBD1,once,TRBV19,TRBJ2-2,CASRTGGNTGELFF,TGTGCCAGTAGGACAGGGGGCAACACCGGGGAGCTGTTTTTT
TRBD2,.,TRBV10-1,TRBJ2-3,CASSDGGITDTQYF,TGCGCCAGCAGTGACGGGGGGATTACAGATACGCAGTATTTT
.,.,TRBV30,TRBJ2-7,CAWSRDTYEQYF,TGTGCCTGGAGCCGCGACACTTACGAGCAGTACTTC
TRBD2,.,TRBV6-1,TRBJ2-3,CASSERAGRGTDTQYF,TGTGCCAGCAGTGAACGGGCAGGGAGGGGCACAGATACGCAGTATTTT
TRBD1,.,TRBV19,TRBJ2-2,CASTSTGTGNTGELFF,TGTGCCAGTACCAGTACCGGGACAGGGAACACCGGGGAGCTGTTTTTT
.,.,TRBV2,TRBJ1-5,CASSGGPNQPQHF,TGTGCCAGCAGTGGAGGGCCCAATCAGCCCCAGCATTTT
TRBD2,.,TRBV5-4,TRBJ2-3,CASSSDTSGRTTDTQYF,TGTGCCAGCAGCTCGGATACTAGCGGGAGGACCACAGATACGCAGTATTTT
.,.,TRBV14,TRBJ2-3,CASSQDTVTDTQYF,TGTGCCAGCAGCCAAGACACTGTCACAGATACGCAGTATTTT
.,.,TRBV6-5,TRBJ1-2,CASSYSTGWQTGCTF,TGTGCCAGCAGTTACTCGACCGGGTGGCAGACCGGCTGCACCTTC
TRBD2,.,TRBV19,TRBJ2-1,CASSNERGGSNEQFF,TGTGCCAGTAGTAATGAGCGGGGGGGCTCCAATGAGCAGTTCTTC
.,.,TRBV10-2,TRBJ1-6,CASSEMSSYNSPLHF,TGCGCCAGCAGTGAGATGAGCTCCTATAATTCACCCCTCCACTTT
.,.,TRBV9,TRBJ2-3,CASSVAMTSTDTQYF,TGTGCCAGCAGCGTAGCTATGACTAGCACAGATACGCAGTATTTT
.,.,TRBV5-5,TRBJ1-1,CASSFRGGSTEAFF,TGTGCCAGCAGCTTTAGAGGAGGAAGCACTGAAGCTTTCTTT
TRBD1,.,TRBV5-1,TRBJ1-1,CASSSTGGGTEAFF,TGCGCCAGCAGCTCGACAGGGGGCGGCACTGAAGCTTTCTTT
TRBD2,.,TRBV19,TRBJ2-1,CASNKPGLAYNEQFF,TGTGCCAGTAATAAACCGGGACTAGCGTACAATGAGCAGTTCTTC
.,once,TRBV12-3/TRBV12-4,TRBJ1-1,CASVTAGTEAFF,TGTGCCAGCGTCACGGCGGGCACTGAAGCTTTCTTT
.,.,TRBV5-6,TRBJ1-4,CASSSPWGQRNEKLFF,TGTGCCAGCAGCTCCCCGTGGGGGCAACGTAATGAAAAACTGTTTTTT
.,.,TRBV19,TRBJ2-6,CASSSPRVAGANVLTF,TGTGCCAGTAGCTCCCCGAGGGTTGCTGGGGCCAACGTCCTGACTTTC
.,.,TRBV5-1,TRBJ1-1,CASSLWEGYDLMNTEAFF,TGCGCCAGCAGCCTCTGGGAGGGGTACGACCTTATGAACACTGAAGCTTTCTTT
TRBD1,.,TRBV27,TRBJ1-1,CASSSQDRGAMNTEAFF,TGTGCCAGCAGTTCCCAAGACAGGGGGGCGATGAACACTGAAGCTTTCTTT
TRBD2,.,TRBV2,TRBJ2-7,CASRGTSGSNEQYF,TGTGCCAGCAGGGGGACTAGCGGGAGCAACGAGCAGTACTTC
TRBD1,.,TRBV4-1,TRBJ1-6,CASSQVFGTGSSPLHF,TGCGCCAGCAGCCAAGTCTTCGGGACAGGGTCTTCACCCCTCCACTTT
.,.,TRBV3-1/TRBV3-2,TRBJ1-4,CASSQDPGRREKLFF,TGTGCCAGCAGCCAAGATCCGGGGAGACGGGAAAAACTGTTTTTT
.,.,TRBV30,TRBJ2-3,CALGRRLANTDTQYF,TGTGCCCTTGGCCGAAGACTCGCCAACACAGATACGCAGTATTTT
TRBD2,.,TRBV6-1,TRBJ2-1,CASSEGSSGRARDEQFF,TGTGCCAGCAGTGAAGGGTCTAGCGGGAGGGCCCGGGATGAGCAGTTCTTC
.,.,TRBV11-2,TRBJ1-1,CASSLEHGGRERKTEAFF,TGTGCCAGCAGCTTAGAACATGGCGGGAGGGAAAGGAAGACTGAAGCTTTCTTT
.,.,TRBV19,TRBJ2-5,CASSIPGGRRQTQYF,TGTGCCAGTAGTATACCCGGGGGGCGAAGACAAACCCAGTACTTC
.,.,TRBV7-9,TRBJ1-5,CASSLRVAGSNQPQHF,TGTGCCAGCAGCTTAAGGGTGGCAGGGTCCAATCAGCCCCAGCATTTT
TRBD2,medium-sized,TRBV15,TRBJ2-1,CATSRDRLAGGTHEQFF,TGTGCCACCAGCAGAGACCGACTAGCGGGAGGGACCCATGAGCAGTTCTTC
.,.,TRBV19,TRBJ1-2,CASTSNTRHGYGYTF,TGTGCCAGTACTTCAAATACCCGCCACGGGTATGGCTACACCTTC
TRBD1,few,TRBV30,TRBJ1-2,CAWSANGDRAFNYGYTF,TGTGCCTGGAGTGCCAACGGTGACAGGGCCTTTAACTATGGCTACACCTTC
TRBD2,.,TRBV10-3,TRBJ2-1,CAISELGGLAGDEQFF,TGTGCCATCAGTGAGTTAGGAGGACTAGCGGGAGATGAGCAGTTCTTC
TRBD1,.,TRBV5-4,TRBJ1-1,CASSSRDSMNTEAFF,TGTGCCAGCAGCTCCCGGGACAGTATGAACACTGAAGCTTTCTTT
.,.,TRBV6-5,TRBJ2-1,CASSYSISLLYNEQFF,TGTGCCAGCAGTTACTCGATCTCTCTACTTTACAATGAGCAGTTCTTC
TRBD1,.,TRBV5-1,TRBJ2-4,CASTDRVGKNIQYF,TGCGCCAGCACGGACAGGGTTGGCAAAAACATTCAGTACTTC
TRBD2,.,TRBV23-1,TRBJ2-7,CASSPPAAGGPGEQYF,TGCGCCAGCAGTCCCCCAGCGGCGGGAGGGCCGGGGGAGCAGTACTTC
.,once,TRBV21-1,TRBJ2-5,CASSKRSTSGGTMDRQETQYF,TGTGCCAGCAGCAAACGATCGACTAGCGGGGGGACCATGGATAGACAAGAGACCCAGTACTTC
.,.,TRBV7-2,TRBJ2-2,CASSPTGGAALLRNGELFF,TGTGCCAGCAGCCCTACTGGGGGGGCAGCACTCCTGCGTAACGGGGAGCTGTTTTTT
TRBD1,.,TRBV4-1,TRBJ1-4,CASSQGGQVNEKLFF,TGCGCCAGCAGCCAAGGGGGACAGGTAAATGAAAAACTGTTTTTT
.,few,TRBV27,TRBJ2-3,CASSVELSTDTQYF,TGTGCCAGCAGCGTAGAATTAAGCACAGATACGCAGTATTTT
.,.,TRBV2,TRBJ1-1,CASRTGNTEAFF,TGTGCCAGCAGGACGGGGAACACTGAAGCTTTCTTT
TRBD1,.,TRBV18,TRBJ2-7,CASSPLKGTGSYEQYF,TGTGCCAGCTCACCACTAAAGGGGACAGGGTCCTACGAGCAGTACTTC
.,.,TRBV18,TRBJ2-1,CASSPSPYNEQFF,TGTGCCAGCTCCCCTAGCCCCTACAATGAGCAGTTCTTC
TRBD1,.,TRBV30,TRBJ1-3,CAWSPQGVLGNTIYF,TGTGCCTGGAGTCCTCAGGGGGTTCTTGGAAACACCATATATTTT
.,.,TRBV11-2,TRBJ1-1,CASSLGLNTEAFF,TGTGCCAGCAGCCTGGGACTTAACACTGAAGCTTTCTTT
TRBD1,.,TRBV27,TRBJ2-7,CASSPGQGGYEQYF,TGTGCCAGCTCCCCGGGACAGGGAGGCTACGAGCAGTACTTC
TRBD1,.,TRBV19,TRBJ2-4,CASSMQTGGILAKNIQYF,TGTGCCAGTAGTATGCAGACAGGGGGCATTTTGGCCAAAAACATTCAGTACTTC
.,.,TRBV12-3/TRBV12-4,TRBJ1-2,CASSGVNYGYTF,TGTGCCAGCAGTGGAGTCAACTATGGCTACACCTTC
TRBD1,few,TRBV7-2,TRBJ2-3,CASSLTGGTDTQYF,TGTGCCAGCAGCTTGACAGGGGGTACAGATACGCAGTATTTT
TRBD1,.,TRBV19,TRBJ2-5,CASSIPTGGRETQYF,TGTGCCAGTAGTATCCCGACAGGGGGCCGGGAGACCCAGTACTTC
TRBD2,.,TRBV7-7,TRBJ2-1,CASSGSLGGGAGEQFF,TGTGCTAGCAGCGGTTCCCTGGGCGGGGGGGCCGGTGAGCAGTTCTTC
TRBD1,once,TRBV27,TRBJ2-7,CASSLGTGLSSYEQYF,TGTGCCAGCAGTTTAGGGACAGGGCTAAGCTCCTACGAGCAGTACTTC
TRBD1,.,TRBV2,TRBJ1-1,CASRGQTGDTEAFF,TGTGCCAGCAGAGGGCAGACAGGGGATACTGAAGCTTTCTTT
TRBD1,.,TRBV10-3,TRBJ2-7,CAISDSGQRYYEQYF,TGTGCCATCAGTGACTCGGGACAGCGCTATTACGAGCAGTACTTC
TRBD2,few,TRBV28,TRBJ2-5,CASVAGDETQYF,TGTGCCAGCGTAGCGGGAGACGAGACCCAGTACTTC
TRBD2,.,TRBV10-1,TRBJ2-7,CASSDGGRAYEQYF,TGCGCCAGCAGTGACGGCGGGAGGGCCTACGAGCAGTACTTC
TRBD1,.,TRBV4-1,TRBJ1-4,CASSLVDRGENEKLFF,TGCGCCAGCAGCCTAGTAGACAGGGGGGAAAATGAAAAACTGTTTTTT